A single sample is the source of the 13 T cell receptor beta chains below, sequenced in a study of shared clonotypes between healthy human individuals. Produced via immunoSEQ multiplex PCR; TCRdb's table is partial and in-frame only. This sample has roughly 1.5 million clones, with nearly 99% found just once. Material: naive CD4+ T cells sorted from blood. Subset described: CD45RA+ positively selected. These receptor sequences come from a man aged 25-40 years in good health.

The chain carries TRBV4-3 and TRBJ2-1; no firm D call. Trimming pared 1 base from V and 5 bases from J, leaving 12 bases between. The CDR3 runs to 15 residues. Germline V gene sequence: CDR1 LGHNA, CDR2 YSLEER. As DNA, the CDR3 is TGCGCCAGCAGCCAAGGGCTGATCCTAGACAATGAGCAGTTCTTC. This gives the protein CASSQGLILDNEQFF.

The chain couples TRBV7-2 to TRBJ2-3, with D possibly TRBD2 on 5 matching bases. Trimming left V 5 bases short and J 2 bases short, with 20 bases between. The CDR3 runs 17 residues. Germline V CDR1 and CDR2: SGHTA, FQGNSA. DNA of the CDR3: TGTGCCAGCAGCCCTCGACGCTGGCCGGGGAACACAGATACGCAGTATTTT. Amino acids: CASSPRRWPGNTDTQYF.

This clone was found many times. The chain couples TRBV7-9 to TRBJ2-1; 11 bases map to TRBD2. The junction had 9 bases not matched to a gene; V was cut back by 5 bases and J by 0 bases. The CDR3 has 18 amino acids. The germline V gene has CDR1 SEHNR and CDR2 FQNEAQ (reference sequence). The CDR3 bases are TGTGCCAGCAGCCAACTTATAGCGGGAGGGCGCTCCTACAATGAGCAGTTCTTC. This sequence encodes CASSQLIAGGRSYNEQFF.

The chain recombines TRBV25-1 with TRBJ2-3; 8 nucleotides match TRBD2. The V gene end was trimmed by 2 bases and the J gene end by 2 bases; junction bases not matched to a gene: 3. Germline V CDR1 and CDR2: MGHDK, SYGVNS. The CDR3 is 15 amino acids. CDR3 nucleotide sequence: TGTGCCAGCAGTGAAGCGGGAGGCCCCACAGATACGCAGTATTTT. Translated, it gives CASSEAGGPTDTQYF. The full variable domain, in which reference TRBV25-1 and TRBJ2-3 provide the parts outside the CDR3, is EADIYQTPRYLVIGTGKKITLECSQTMGHDKMYWYQQDPGMELHLIHYSYGVNSTEKGDLSSESTVSRIRTEHFPLTLESARPSHTSQYLCASSEAGGPTDTQYFGPGTRLTVL.

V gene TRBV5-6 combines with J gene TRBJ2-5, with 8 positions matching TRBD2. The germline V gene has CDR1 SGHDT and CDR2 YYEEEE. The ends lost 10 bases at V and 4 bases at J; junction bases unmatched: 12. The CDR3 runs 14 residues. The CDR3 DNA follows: TGTGCCTCAGGGGCGGGGGGCGGTTCAGAGACCCAGTACTTC. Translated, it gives CASGAGGGSETQYF.

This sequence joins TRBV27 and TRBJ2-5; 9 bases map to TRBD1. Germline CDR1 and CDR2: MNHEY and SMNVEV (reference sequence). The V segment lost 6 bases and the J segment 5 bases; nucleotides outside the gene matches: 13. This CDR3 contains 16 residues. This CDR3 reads CASSRDRDSIRETQYF. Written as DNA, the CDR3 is TGTGCCAGCAGCCGGGACAGGGATTCAATTAGGGAGACCCAGTACTTC.

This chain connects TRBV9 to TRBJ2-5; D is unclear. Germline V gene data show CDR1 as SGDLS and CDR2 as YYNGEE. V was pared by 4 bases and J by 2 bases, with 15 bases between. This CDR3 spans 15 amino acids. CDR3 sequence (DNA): TGTGCCAGCAGCTTTAAACTCGGGCCGCAAGAGACCCAGTACTTC. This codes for CASSFKLGPQETQYF.

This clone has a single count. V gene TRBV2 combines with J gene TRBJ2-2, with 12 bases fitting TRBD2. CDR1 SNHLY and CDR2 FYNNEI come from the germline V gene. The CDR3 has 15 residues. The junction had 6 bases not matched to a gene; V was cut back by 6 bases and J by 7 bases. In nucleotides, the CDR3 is TGTGCCAGCAGGGTCACTAGCGGGAGGATCGGGGAGCTGTTTTTT. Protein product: CASRVTSGRIGELFF. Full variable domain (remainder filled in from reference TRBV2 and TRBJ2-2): EPEVTQTPSHQVTQMGQEVILRCVPISNHLYFYWYRQILGQKVEFLVSFYNNEISEKSEIFDDQFSVERPDGSNFTLKIRSTKLEDSAMYFCASRVTSGRIGELFFGEGSRLTVL.

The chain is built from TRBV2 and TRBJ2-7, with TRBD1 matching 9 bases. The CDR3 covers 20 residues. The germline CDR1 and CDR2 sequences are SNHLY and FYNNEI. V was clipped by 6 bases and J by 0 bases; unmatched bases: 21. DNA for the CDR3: TGTGCCAGCAGAGGCTTAAGGGGGGACAGGGAAATTAAAGACTCCTACGAGCAGTACTTC. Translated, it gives CASRGLRGDREIKDSYEQYF.

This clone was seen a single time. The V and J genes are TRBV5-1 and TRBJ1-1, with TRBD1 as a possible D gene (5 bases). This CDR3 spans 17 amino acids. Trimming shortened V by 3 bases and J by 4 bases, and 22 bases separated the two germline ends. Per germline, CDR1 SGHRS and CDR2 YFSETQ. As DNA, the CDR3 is TGCGCCAGCAGCTCAATGCCCGGACAAGGGAGGGTCACTGAAGCTTTCTTT. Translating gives CASSSMPGQGRVTEAFF.

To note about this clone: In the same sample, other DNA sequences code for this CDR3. In DNA, the CDR3 is TGTGCCACCAGCAGAGATCTGGGAAACACTGAAGCTTTCTTT. This encodes CATSRDLGNTEAFF. The V and J genes are TRBV15 and TRBJ1-1; the D is unclear. The V end lost 0 bases, the J end lost 2 bases, and 7 bases lay between the germline ends. From germline, CDR1 is LNHNV and CDR2 YYDKDF (reference sequence). CDR3 length: 14 amino acids.

This chain's CDR3 is CASSPPSRSEQYF. The CDR3, as DNA: TGTGCCAGCTCACCACCTTCTCGCTCCGAGCAGTACTTC. The chain joins TRBV18 to TRBJ2-7; no firm D call. V lost 0 bases and J lost 6, with 9 bases in between. Germline V gives CDR1 KGHSH, CDR2 LQKENI. The CDR3 is made up of 13 amino acids.

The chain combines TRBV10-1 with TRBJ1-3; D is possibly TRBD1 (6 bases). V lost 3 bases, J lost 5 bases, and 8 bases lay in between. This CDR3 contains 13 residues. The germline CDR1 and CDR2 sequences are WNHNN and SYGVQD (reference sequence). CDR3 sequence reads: CASSETGRNTIYF. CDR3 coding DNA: TGCGCCAGCAGTGAAACAGGGAGAAACACCATATATTTT.